The clone carrying this T cell receptor (beta chain) was seen many times. Its antigen is not identified. V lost 5 bases and J lost 2; bases outside the gene matches: 3. CDR1 is MDHEN, CDR2 SYDVKM, per germline. This CDR3 comprises 13 residues. Cells sorted as Tregs were CD4+, CD25+ and CD127-/low. Constant-region reverse primers amplified full-length variable regions, followed by semi-nested Nested Universal Primer A PCR. From the 5' RACE reads, TCRdb called clonotypes with MiXCR, one entry per CDR3 protein. In the table there are tens of thousands of distinct CDR3 sequences, approximately 26% of which are singletons. Points from the study as a whole: The TCR gene usage of tumor memory CD4+ T cells clustered together with blood and lymph node memory CD4+ cells and with lymph node naive CD4+ cells.

Sequenced sample: tumor-infiltrating Tregs sorted from the breast tumor. The origin of this receptor is a female donor with breast cancer. This chain links TRBV28 with TRBJ2-7, with TRBD1 identical over 7 bases. The DNA of the CDR3 is TGTGCCAGCAGTATCGGGACAGCCTACGAGCAGTACTTC. As protein: CASSIGTAYEQYF. The whole variable domain, remainder taken from reference TRBV28 and TRBJ2-7, is DVKVTQSSRYLVKRTGEKVFLECVQDMDHENMFWYRQDPGLGLRLIYFSYDVKMKEKGDIPEGYSVSREKKERFSLILESASTNQTSMYLCASSIGTAYEQYFGPGTRLTVT.